The T cell receptor (beta chain) described here comes from a study of blood T cells in healthy people across ages. Looking at the study overall: About one barcoded beta molecule per two T cells came from capture by template switching. Whole-study results and caveats: Among T cells, TCR beta diversity per million cells dropped roughly linearly as age rose. Higher diversity and more naive CD4+ cells were features of long-lived donors, compared to aged donors.

Trimming took 8 bases from V and 7 from J, leaving 11 bases between them. CDR1 and CDR2 (germline): GTSNPN, SVGIG (reference sequence). The CDR3 runs 11 residues. A second PCR of 7 to 11 cycles used a sample-barcoded 5' primer and a J-beta primer mix. Every cDNA was tagged by a template-switch adaptor with 12 random nucleotides. TCRdb fed the 5' RACE reads into MiXCR, producing one record per CDR3 protein. The table includes 850,000 to 1,000,000 distinct CDR3 sequences, approximately 49% detected once. Remarks on this clonotype: Its antigen remains unknown.

The chain recombines TRBV30 with TRBJ1-4; D is unclear. This TCR was recovered from a man aged 30-40 years in good health. The source material was blood. The CDR3 DNA reads as TGTGCCGGCCCCCATGGTGAAAAACTGTTTTTT. This codes for CAGPHGEKLFF.